This TCR beta chain was recovered during a study of T cells in women clearing cervical HPV infection. About the research overall: Donors had HPV16-related CIN3 or worse; 2 had invasive cancer. Blood came at first lesion visit for cases, post-clearance for controls.

Genomic DNA, averaging around 1,200 ng per sample, yielded TCR beta CDR3 via immunoSEQ. Sequencing was performed with immunoSEQ multiplex PCR; in TCRdb, only in-frame clones are kept and a portion is missing. In all, the sample yields tens of thousands of clones. This TCR derives from a woman aged 18 to 75 with a cervical HPV16 infection that either progressed to CIN3+ or cleared (not recorded which). Sequencing input: blood buffy coat.

The CDR3 bases that were read are TGTGCCAGCAGCTTAGCTCTGGGCAGGGGAGAGACG. It encodes CASSLALGRGET. The full CDR3 is CASSLALGRGETQYF. The chain joins TRBV7-6 to TRBJ2-3, with a possible D match to TRBD1 (6 bases). The CDR3 end falls 3 residues outside the read, so it is completed with the germline J gene. Germline lookup yields CDR1 SGHVS and CDR2 FNYEAQ. The CDR3 spans 15 residues.